This is a list of T cell receptor beta chains from one sample in a study of T cells after yellow fever vaccination. In TCRdb, the 5' RACE reads were re-called with MiXCR into one record per CDR3 protein. The table includes approximately 600,000 distinct CDR3 sequences, over 9% detected once. The source was PBMCs, collected on the day of the yellow fever booster vaccination. The origin of the receptors is a man aged 25 to 40 who received the YFV17D yellow fever vaccine. The CDR3 runs from the conserved cysteine through the conserved F or W. The D gene is left open where the match is weak. Only some rows state a clone size, as once, few, many or a class for expanded clones.

TRBJ2-1	-	TRBV5-5	many	CASSLLQNSYNEQFF	TGTGCCAGCAGCTTGTTACAGAACTCCTACAATGAGCAGTTCTTC
TRBJ2-5	-	TRBV7-2	many	CASSLGRGEETQYF	TGTGCCAGCAGCTTAGGCAGGGGGGAAGAGACCCAGTACTTC
TRBJ2-3	TRBD2	TRBV28	few	CASSSSGTSLDTQYF	TGTGCCAGCAGTTCCTCCGGGACTAGTTTAGATACGCAGTATTTT
TRBJ2-5	-	TRBV29-1	-	CSVVRTSRETQYF	TGCAGCGTGGTTCGGACCTCGAGGGAGACCCAGTACTTC
TRBJ2-7	-	TRBV20-1	few	CSASWVRGAEQYF	TGCAGTGCTAGTTGGGTAAGAGGGGCCGAGCAGTACTTC
TRBJ2-5	-	TRBV20-1	many	CSARGLDEETQYF	TGCAGTGCTAGAGGTCTAGACGAGGAGACCCAGTACTTC
TRBJ1-1	TRBD1	TRBV12-3/TRBV12-4	many	CASSSTGSNTEAFF	TGTGCCAGCAGCTCGACAGGGTCAAACACTGAAGCTTTCTTT
TRBJ2-3	TRBD2	TRBV10-3	-	CAITKAGDTDTQYF	TGTGCCATCACCAAAGCGGGAGACACAGATACGCAGTATTTT
TRBJ2-7	TRBD1	TRBV3-1	-	CASSQNRGVYEQYF	TGTGCCAGCAGCCAAAACAGGGGTGTTTACGAGCAGTACTTC
TRBJ2-3	TRBD2	TRBV10-1	-	CASSDALAGVDTQYF	TGCGCCAGCAGTGATGCCCTAGCGGGAGTAGATACGCAGTATTTT
TRBJ2-3	-	TRBV6-5	few	CASSYRGDTQYF	TGTGCCAGCAGCTATAGGGGAGATACGCAGTATTTT
TRBJ2-7	-	TRBV28	few	CASSLRQPTYEQYF	TGTGCCAGCAGTTTAAGGCAGCCTACCTACGAGCAGTACTTC
TRBJ2-7	-	TRBV4-3	few	CASMAGIYEQYF	TGCGCCAGCATGGCAGGTATCTACGAGCAGTACTTC
TRBJ2-1	-	TRBV11-3	few	CASSFFSEGEQFF	TGTGCCAGCAGCTTCTTTAGCGAAGGTGAGCAGTTCTTC
TRBJ2-7	-	TRBV5-6	few	CASNSIRGNYEQYF	TGTGCCAGCAACTCCATCCGGGGAAACTACGAGCAGTACTTC
TRBJ2-1	-	TRBV20-1	many	CSAPPQDSYNEQFF	TGCAGTGCTCCCCCCCAGGACTCTTACAATGAGCAGTTCTTC
TRBJ2-1	-	TRBV28	few	CASLKGPEQFF	TGTGCCAGCTTAAAGGGGCCCGAGCAGTTCTTC
TRBJ2-2	TRBD1	TRBV5-1	-	CASSPDRAGTGELFF	TGCGCCAGCAGCCCGGACAGGGCTGGCACCGGGGAGCTGTTTTTT
TRBJ1-2	-	TRBV27	-	CASRAGGTYGYTF	TGTGCCAGCCGGGCGGGGGGGACCTATGGCTACACCTTC
TRBJ2-3	-	TRBV24-1	few	CATSDPEVSTDTQYF	TGTGCCACCAGTGACCCCGAGGTTTCCACAGATACGCAGTATTTT
TRBJ2-1	TRBD2	TRBV7-8	-	CASSLGLAGIWNEQFF	TGTGCCAGCAGCTTAGGTCTAGCGGGTATCTGGAATGAGCAGTTCTTC
TRBJ2-5	-	TRBV10-3	few	CATAEDRETQYF	TGTGCCACCGCTGAAGACCGAGAGACCCAGTACTTC
TRBJ2-3	TRBD2	TRBV19	-	CASSIAGVADTQYF	TGTGCCAGTAGTATTGCGGGAGTGGCAGATACGCAGTATTTT
TRBJ2-1	TRBD2	TRBV24-1	-	CATSPAETSGGDRPEQFF	TGTGCCACCAGTCCAGCAGAGACTAGCGGGGGGGACCGCCCTGAGCAGTTCTTC
TRBJ2-5	TRBD1	TRBV5-5	-	CASSLRTGGSLETQYF	TGTGCCAGCAGCTTACGGACAGGGGGCTCTTTGGAGACCCAGTACTTC
TRBJ2-5	TRBD1	TRBV27	-	CASSAGTGASETQYF	TGTGCCAGCAGCGCCGGGACAGGGGCGTCGGAGACCCAGTACTTC
TRBJ2-1	TRBD2	TRBV18	few	CASSPSLASGKGEQFF	TGTGCCAGCTCACCTTCGCTGGCTAGCGGGAAGGGTGAGCAGTTCTTC
TRBJ1-2	TRBD1	TRBV6-1	few	CASSQDRARGYTF	TGTGCCAGCAGTCAGGACAGGGCGCGCGGCTACACCTTC
TRBJ2-2	-	TRBV28	few	CVSAGSTGELFF	TGTGTCTCCGCGGGGAGCACCGGGGAGCTGTTTTTT
TRBJ2-7	TRBD2	TRBV6-1	-	CASSQLGLAGGPGEQYF	TGTGCCAGCAGTCAACTGGGACTAGCGGGAGGGCCGGGGGAGCAGTACTTC
TRBJ2-7	TRBD1	TRBV6-5	-	CASSFGSDRGARSYEQYF	TGTGCCAGCAGTTTCGGGTCAGACAGGGGCGCTCGCTCCTACGAGCAGTACTTC
TRBJ1-2	-	TRBV10-3	-	CAISGVRLSANYGYTF	TGTGCCATCAGTGGAGTCCGTCTGTCCGCTAACTATGGCTACACCTTC
TRBJ2-1	-	TRBV7-8	-	CASSLASGDEQFF	TGTGCCAGCAGCTTAGCGTCGGGGGACGAGCAGTTCTTC
TRBJ2-3	-	TRBV12-3/TRBV12-4	few	CASSSSSGPQYF	TGTGCCAGCAGTTCAAGTAGCGGCCCGCAGTATTTT
TRBJ2-6	-	TRBV18	-	CASSVDPVLSGANVLTF	TGTGCCAGCTCAGTTGACCCCGTCCTCTCTGGGGCCAACGTCCTGACTTTC
TRBJ2-2	-	TRBV7-2	few	CASSPEAGMELFF	TGTGCCAGCAGCCCAGAGGCCGGTATGGAGCTGTTTTTT
TRBJ2-7	-	TRBV18	few	CASSPRTARDEQYF	TGTGCCAGCTCACCACGGACAGCTAGGGACGAGCAGTACTTC
TRBJ2-1	TRBD2	TRBV6-1	few	CASSQTSGSSFEQFF	TGTGCCAGCAGCCAGACTAGCGGGAGTTCGTTTGAGCAGTTCTTC
TRBJ1-1	-	TRBV7-9	-	CASSLAGGNEAFF	TGTGCCAGCAGCCTGGCCGGGGGGAACGAAGCTTTCTTT
TRBJ2-7	TRBD2	TRBV7-2	many	CASRRTSGSYEQYF	TGTGCCAGCAGGCGGACTAGCGGGAGCTACGAGCAGTACTTC
TRBJ2-1	-	TRBV18	many	CASSELSSSYNEQFF	TGTGCCAGCTCAGAACTGTCGAGCTCCTACAATGAGCAGTTCTTC
TRBJ2-2	TRBD2	TRBV5-1	-	CATQREVWNTGELFF	TGCGCCACCCAGCGGGAGGTCTGGAACACCGGGGAGCTGTTTTTT
TRBJ2-7	-	TRBV20-1	many	CSARGRGQTTKNYEQYF	TGCAGTGCTAGAGGGAGGGGGCAGACCACCAAGAATTACGAGCAGTACTTC
TRBJ2-5	-	TRBV4-3	few	CASSQDLGRETQYF	TGCGCCAGCAGCCAAGATCTGGGTAGGGAGACCCAGTACTTC
TRBJ2-7	TRBD1	TRBV7-8	many	CASSSPQDRGSYEQYF	TGTGCCAGCAGCTCCCCTCAGGACAGGGGATCCTACGAGCAGTACTTC
TRBJ1-1	TRBD1	TRBV20-1	-	CSATTGGLLNTEAFF	TGCAGTGCTACGACAGGGGGCCTGCTGAACACTGAAGCTTTCTTT
TRBJ2-1	TRBD2	TRBV6-2/TRBV6-3	-	CASTPGTTAYNEQFF	TGTGCCAGCACCCCGGGGACTACCGCTTACAATGAGCAGTTCTTC
TRBJ2-7	TRBD2	TRBV2	-	CASSERSSGSYEQYF	TGTGCCAGCAGTGAAAGGTCTAGCGGGTCCTACGAGCAGTACTTC
TRBJ2-6	-	TRBV7-2	few	CASSTEGAGANVLTF	TGTGCCAGCAGCACAGAGGGGGCTGGGGCCAACGTCCTGACTTTC
TRBJ2-1	-	TRBV5-4	few	CASSPGSNGNEQFF	TGTGCCAGCAGCCCGGGGAGTAACGGCAATGAGCAGTTCTTC
TRBJ2-1	-	TRBV4-3	-	CASSQDGVFRGTEQFF	TGCGCCAGCAGCCAAGATGGAGTATTTCGGGGGACTGAGCAGTTCTTC
TRBJ2-3	-	TRBV20-1	many	CSAHRSQDTQYF	TGCAGTGCTCACCGTTCCCAAGATACGCAGTATTTT
TRBJ2-3	-	TRBV10-1	once	CASYILLAGSQDTDTQYF	TGCGCCAGCTATATTCTGCTGGCGGGATCACAAGACACAGATACGCAGTATTTT